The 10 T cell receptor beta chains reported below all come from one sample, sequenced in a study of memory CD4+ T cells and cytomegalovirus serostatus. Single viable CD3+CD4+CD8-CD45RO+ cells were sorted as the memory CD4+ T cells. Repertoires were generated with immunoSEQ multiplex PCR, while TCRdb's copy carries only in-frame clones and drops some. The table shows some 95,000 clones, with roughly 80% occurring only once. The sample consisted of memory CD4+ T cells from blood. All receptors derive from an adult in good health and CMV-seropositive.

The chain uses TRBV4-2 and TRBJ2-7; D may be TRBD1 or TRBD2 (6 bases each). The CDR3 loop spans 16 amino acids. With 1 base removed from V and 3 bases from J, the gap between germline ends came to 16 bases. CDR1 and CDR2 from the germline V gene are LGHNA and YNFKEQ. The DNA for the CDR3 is TGTGCCAGCAGCCAAGCAAGGGGGGCTGGAGTCTACGAGCAGTACTTC. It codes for CASSQARGAGVYEQYF.

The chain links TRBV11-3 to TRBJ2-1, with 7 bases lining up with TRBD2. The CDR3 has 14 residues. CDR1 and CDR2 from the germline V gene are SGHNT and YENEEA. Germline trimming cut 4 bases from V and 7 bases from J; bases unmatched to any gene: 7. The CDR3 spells CASSSIQGGNEQFF. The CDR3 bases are TGTGCCAGCAGCTCGATCCAGGGAGGGAATGAGCAGTTCTTC.

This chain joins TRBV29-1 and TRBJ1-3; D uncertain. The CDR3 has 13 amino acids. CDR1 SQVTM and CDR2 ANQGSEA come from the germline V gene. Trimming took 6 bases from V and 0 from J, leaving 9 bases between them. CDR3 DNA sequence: TGCAGCGTCGTTACGAACTCTGGAAACACCATATATTTT. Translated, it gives CSVVTNSGNTIYF.

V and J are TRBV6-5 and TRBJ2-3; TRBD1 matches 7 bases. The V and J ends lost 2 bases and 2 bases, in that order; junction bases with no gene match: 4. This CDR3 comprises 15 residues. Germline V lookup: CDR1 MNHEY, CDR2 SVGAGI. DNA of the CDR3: TGTGCCAGCAGTTACAGGGGGCCTAACACAGATACGCAGTATTTT. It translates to CASSYRGPNTDTQYF.

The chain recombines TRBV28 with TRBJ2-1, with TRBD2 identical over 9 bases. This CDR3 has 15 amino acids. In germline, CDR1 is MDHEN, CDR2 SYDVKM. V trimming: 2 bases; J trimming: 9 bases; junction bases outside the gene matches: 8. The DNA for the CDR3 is TGTGCCAGCAGTTTAGGTAGCGGGAGTGGGGTTGAGCAGTTCTTC. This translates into CASSLGSGSGVEQFF.

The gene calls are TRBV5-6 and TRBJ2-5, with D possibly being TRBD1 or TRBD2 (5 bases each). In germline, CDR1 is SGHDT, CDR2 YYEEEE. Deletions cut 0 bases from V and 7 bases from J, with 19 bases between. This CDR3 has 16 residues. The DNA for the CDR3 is TGTGCCAGCAGCTTGGGTTCCGGGACGGAGCTAAGGACCCAGTACTTC. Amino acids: CASSLGSGTELRTQYF.

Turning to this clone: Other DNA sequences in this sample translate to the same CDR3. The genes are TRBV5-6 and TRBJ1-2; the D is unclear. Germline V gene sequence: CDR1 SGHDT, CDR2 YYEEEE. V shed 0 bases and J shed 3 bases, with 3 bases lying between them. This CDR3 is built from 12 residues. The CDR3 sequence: CASSLGDYGYTF. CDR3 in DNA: TGTGCCAGCAGCTTGGGAGACTATGGCTACACCTTC.

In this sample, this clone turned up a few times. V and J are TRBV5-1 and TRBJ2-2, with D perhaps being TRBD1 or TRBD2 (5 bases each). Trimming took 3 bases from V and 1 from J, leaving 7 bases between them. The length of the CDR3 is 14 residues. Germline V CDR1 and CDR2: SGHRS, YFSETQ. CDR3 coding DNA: TGCGCCAGCAGCTCGGGACGGAACACCGGGGAGCTGTTTTTT. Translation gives CASSSGRNTGELFF.

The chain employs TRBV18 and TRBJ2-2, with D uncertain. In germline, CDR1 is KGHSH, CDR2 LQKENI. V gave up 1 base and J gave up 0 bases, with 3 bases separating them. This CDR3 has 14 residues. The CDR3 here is CASSPQPNTGELFF. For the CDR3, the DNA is TGTGCCAGCTCACCACAACCGAACACCGGGGAGCTGTTTTTT. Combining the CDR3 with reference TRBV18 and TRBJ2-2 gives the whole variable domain NAGVMQNPRHLVRRRGQEARLRCSPMKGHSHVYWYRQLPEEGLKFMVYLQKENIIDESGMPKERFSAEFPKEGPSILRIQQVVRGDSAAYFCASSPQPNTGELFFGEGSRLTVL.

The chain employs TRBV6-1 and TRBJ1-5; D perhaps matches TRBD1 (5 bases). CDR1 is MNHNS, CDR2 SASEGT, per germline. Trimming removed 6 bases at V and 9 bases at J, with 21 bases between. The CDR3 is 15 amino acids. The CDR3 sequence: CASSPPGLKSLPQHF. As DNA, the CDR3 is TGTGCCAGCAGCCCACCGGGACTGAAAAGTTTGCCCCAGCATTTT.